Shown below are 20 T cell receptor beta chains from a single sample sequenced in a study of Ad26.COV2.S vaccination and SARS-CoV-2 variants. The treatment was: some 20 received Ad26.COV2.S at low or high dose, single or two shots; several received placebo; per-sample allocation not given. Sampling happened 63 days after the first vaccine or placebo injection. The table came from immunoSEQ multiplex PCR; TCRdb's copy has only in-frame clones and leaves some out. The table lists roughly 680,000 clones, 89% of them singletons, with approximately 1.5% in the top ten. The sequenced sample was peripheral blood, obtained in a trial of Ad26.COV2.S vaccine versus placebo. These receptors were obtained from a person aged 18 to 65 who received the Ad26.COV2.S COVID-19 vaccine or a placebo.

The rearrangement links TRBV27 to TRBJ2-1; a possible D gene is TRBD1 (5 bases). The CDR3 sequence is 15 residues long. V lost 2 bases, J lost 6 bases, and 14 bases lay in between. Germline-derived CDR1 and CDR2 are MNHEY and SMNVEV (reference sequence). The CDR3 sequence is CASSLGQGKGNEQFF. The CDR3 DNA sequence: TGTGCCAGCAGTTTAGGGCAGGGCAAGGGCAATGAGCAGTTCTTC.

The chain links TRBV7-9 to TRBJ1-4; 9 bases are shared with TRBD1. Germline lookup yields CDR1 SEHNR and CDR2 FQNEAQ (reference sequence). The CDR3 totals 14 residues. V shed 6 bases and J 5 bases; nucleotides not matched to a gene: 4. CDR3 sequence (DNA): TGTGCCAGCAGGGACGACAGGGGGAATGAAAAACTGTTTTTT. Its translation is CASRDDRGNEKLFF.

V usage is TRBV7-7 and J usage is TRBJ1-4; TRBD1 matches at 10 bases. Germline CDR1 is SSHAT and CDR2 is FNYEAQ (reference sequence). This CDR3 spans 15 amino acids. The ends lost 5 bases at V and 6 bases at J; junction bases unmatched: 6. CDR3 in amino acids: CASSRGDRGDEKLFF. DNA of the CDR3: TGTGCCAGCAGCCGTGGGGACAGGGGAGATGAAAAACTGTTTTTT.

A word on this clone: This sample also contains other DNA sequences that code for the same CDR3. The chain employs TRBV7-2 and TRBJ1-1, with D perhaps matching TRBD1 (6 bases). Germline V lookup: CDR1 SGHTA, CDR2 FQGNSA. V was pared by 0 bases and J by 1 base, with 6 bases between. The CDR3 runs 14 residues. In nucleotides, the CDR3 is TGTGCCAGCAGCTTAGCCAGGGGGAACACTGAAGCTTTCTTT. This translates into CASSLARGNTEAFF. Together with reference TRBV7-2 and TRBJ1-1, the CDR3 gives the full variable domain: GAGVSQSPSNKVTEKGKDVELRCDPISGHTALYWYRQSLGQGLEFLIYFQGNSAPDKSGLPSDRFSAERTGGSVSTLTIQRTQQEDSAVYLCASSLARGNTEAFFGQGTRLTVV.

The chain joins TRBV15 to TRBJ1-6, with TRBD1 matching 10 bases. Unmatched junction bases numbered 8, after V lost 0 bases and J lost 9 bases. CDR3 length: 17 amino acids. Germline lookup yields CDR1 LNHNV and CDR2 YYDKDF (reference sequence). DNA of the CDR3: TGTGCCACCAGCAGAGATAGGGGACAGGGGTTGGTTTCACCCCTCCACTTT. It encodes CATSRDRGQGLVSPLHF.

The V gene is TRBV5-6, the J gene TRBJ1-5; the D is unclear. V lost 1 base and J lost 8, with 10 bases in between. From germline, CDR1 is SGHDT and CDR2 YYEEEE. This CDR3 is built from 13 residues. CDR3 sequence reads: CASSLWGFEPQHF. The CDR3 nucleotides are TGTGCCAGCAGCTTGTGGGGTTTCGAGCCCCAGCATTTT.

The genes are TRBV5-1 and TRBJ1-6; 9 bases fit TRBD1. Trimming removed 7 bases from V and 14 bases from J; junction bases left unmatched: 10. The CDR3 runs to 13 residues. From germline, CDR1 is SGHRS and CDR2 YFSETQ. The CDR3 here is CASAGQGSQSLHF. The CDR3 region has the DNA TGCGCCAGCGCTGGACAGGGGTCCCAATCCCTCCACTTT.

This clone appeared a single time. The V gene is TRBV7-6, the J gene TRBJ2-1; D gene ambiguous. V was shortened by 3 bases and J by 7 bases, with 13 bases between the two germline ends. CDR1 is SGHVS, CDR2 FNYEAQ, per germline. The CDR3 totals 14 residues. CDR3 sequence: CASSFRAYGNEQFF. CDR3 in DNA: TGTGCCAGCAGCTTTAGGGCGTACGGGAATGAGCAGTTCTTC. Based on the CDR3 plus reference TRBV7-6 and TRBJ2-1, the full variable domain is GAGVSQSPRYKVTKRGQDVALRCDPISGHVSLYWYRQALGQGPEFLTYFNYEAQQDKSGLPNDRFSAERPEGSISTLTIQRTEQRDSAMYRCASSFRAYGNEQFFGPGTRLTVL.

The V gene is TRBV5-4, the J gene TRBJ2-7; weak D call: TRBD1 (6 bases). The CDR3 is 17 amino acids. The ends were cut back, 5 bases at V and 3 bases at J, with 24 bases in the middle. CDR1 and CDR2 (germline): SGHNT, YYREEE (reference sequence). CDR3 coding DNA: TGTGCCAGCAGTTTTGCACCCCCGGGACATCCTATCTACGAGCAGTACTTC. It yields the protein CASSFAPPGHPIYEQYF.

The chain has TRBV15 and TRBJ2-5; tentative D call: TRBD1 (6 bases). CDR3 size: 14 residues. Between the trimmed V and J ends, which lost 0 bases and 4 bases, there was a span of 9 bases. CDR1 is LNHNV and CDR2 is YYDKDF in the germline V gene (reference sequence). The CDR3 sequence is CATSRDRTAETQYF. The CDR3 DNA follows: TGTGCCACCAGCAGAGACAGGACAGCAGAGACCCAGTACTTC.

This clone was picked up a small number of times. This chain connects TRBV7-2 to TRBJ1-6, with D perhaps TRBD1 (5 bases). Between the trimmed V and J ends, which lost 8 bases and 7 bases, there was a span of 12 bases. CDR1 and CDR2 from the germline V gene are SGHTA and FQGNSA. CDR3 length: 13 amino acids. The CDR3 sequence is CASAGRGNSPLHF. The CDR3 DNA reads as TGTGCCAGCGCTGGACGGGGGAATTCACCCCTCCACTTT.

The genes are TRBV18 and TRBJ2-3, with D uncertain. Germline V gene data show CDR1 as KGHSH and CDR2 as LQKENI. The V gene lost 3 bases and the J gene lost 0 bases, with 10 bases spanning the gap. The CDR3 has 15 residues. The DNA for the CDR3 is TGTGCCAGCTCACCCTTACTGGACAGCACAGATACGCAGTATTTT. Residues: CASSPLLDSTDTQYF.

The rearrangement links TRBV19 to TRBJ2-7; D not resolved. The CDR3 is 14 residues long. V was trimmed by 3 bases and J by 0 bases, leaving 9 bases between them. Germline V CDR1 and CDR2: LNHDA, SQIVND (reference sequence). CDR3 amino acids: CASSIVWGSYEQYF. The CDR3 DNA is TGTGCCAGTAGTATTGTTTGGGGCTCCTACGAGCAGTACTTC. Combining the CDR3 with reference TRBV19 and TRBJ2-7 gives the whole variable domain DGGITQSPKYLFRKEGQNVTLSCEQNLNHDAMYWYRQDPGQGLRLIYYSQIVNDFQKGDIAEGYSVSREKKESFPLTVTSAQKNPTAFYLCASSIVWGSYEQYFGPGTRLTVT.

This chain joins TRBV19 and TRBJ2-5; no reliable D call. V was shortened by 5 bases and J by 2 bases, with 9 bases between the two germline ends. Germline-derived CDR1 and CDR2 are LNHDA and SQIVND (reference sequence). CDR3 length: 13 amino acids. The CDR3 loop reads CASSAGRQETQYF. The CDR3 DNA sequence: TGTGCCAGTAGTGCCGGCAGGCAAGAGACCCAGTACTTC.

V usage is TRBV29-1 and J usage is TRBJ2-5; D unresolved. The germline gives CDR1 SQVTM, CDR2 ANQGSEA. Trimming removed 4 bases at V and 1 base at J, with 7 bases between. The CDR3 loop spans 12 amino acids. The CDR3 DNA follows: TGCAGCGTTGTTTACAGCCAAGAGACCCAGTACTTC. Translated, it gives CSVVYSQETQYF.

This chain links TRBV6-5 with TRBJ2-7; D unclear. The CDR3 loop spans 11 amino acids. Per germline, CDR1 MNHEY and CDR2 SVGAGI. CDR3 in DNA: TGTGCAATCGGCCGTTCGAGGGAGCAGTACTTC. Protein: CAIGRSREQYF.

The chain has TRBV27 and TRBJ2-1; D not resolved. Deletions cut 4 bases from V and 0 bases from J, with 10 bases between. The CDR3 sequence is 15 residues long. Germline V gene sequence: CDR1 MNHEY, CDR2 SMNVEV (reference sequence). CDR3 sequence reads: CASSSSPSSYNEQFF. CDR3 DNA sequence: TGTGCCAGCAGTTCCTCTCCTAGCTCCTACAATGAGCAGTTCTTC.

The chain recombines TRBV6-2 or TRBV6-3 with TRBJ1-3; D gene uncertain. The ends were cut back, 2 bases at V and 4 bases at J, with 6 bases in the middle. This CDR3 has 13 residues. Germline values: CDR1 MNHEY, CDR2 SVGEGT. DNA of the CDR3: TGTGCCAGCAGTTACGGAGTCGGAAACACCATATATTTT. Its translation is CASSYGVGNTIYF.

This clone appeared a single time. The chain has TRBV18 and TRBJ1-2; D unresolved. Germline V gene data show CDR1 as KGHSH and CDR2 as LQKENI. The CDR3 spans 15 residues. V dropped 0 bases and J dropped 3 bases, with 11 bases sitting between them. This CDR3 reads CASSPPGSVYYGYTF. Written as DNA, the CDR3 is TGTGCCAGCTCACCACCGGGCTCAGTCTACTATGGCTACACCTTC. Together with reference TRBV18 and TRBJ1-2, the CDR3 gives the full variable domain: NAGVMQNPRHLVRRRGQEARLRCSPMKGHSHVYWYRQLPEEGLKFMVYLQKENIIDESGMPKERFSAEFPKEGPSILRIQQVVRGDSAAYFCASSPPGSVYYGYTFGSGTRLTVV.

The J gene is TRBJ1-5, the V gene TRBV19; D is perhaps TRBD1 (6 bases). V lost 6 bases and J lost 0, with 9 bases in between. Germline V lookup: CDR1 LNHDA, CDR2 SQIVND (reference sequence). CDR3 length: 14 residues. The CDR3 here is CASRQGNSNQPQHF. As DNA, the CDR3 is TGTGCCAGTAGACAGGGTAATAGCAATCAGCCCCAGCATTTT.